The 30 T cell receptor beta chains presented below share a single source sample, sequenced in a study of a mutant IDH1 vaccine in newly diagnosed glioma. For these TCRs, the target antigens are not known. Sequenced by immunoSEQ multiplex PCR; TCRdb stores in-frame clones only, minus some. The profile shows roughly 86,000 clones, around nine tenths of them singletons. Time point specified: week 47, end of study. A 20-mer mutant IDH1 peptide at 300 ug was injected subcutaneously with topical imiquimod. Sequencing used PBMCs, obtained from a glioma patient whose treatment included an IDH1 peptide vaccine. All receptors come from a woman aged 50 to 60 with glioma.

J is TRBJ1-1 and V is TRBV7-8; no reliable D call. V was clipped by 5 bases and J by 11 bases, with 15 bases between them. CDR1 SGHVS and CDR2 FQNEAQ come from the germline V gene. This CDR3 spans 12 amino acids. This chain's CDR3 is CASSPRQLQAFF. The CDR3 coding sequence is TGTGCCAGCAGCCCCCGACAACTTCAGGCTTTCTTT.

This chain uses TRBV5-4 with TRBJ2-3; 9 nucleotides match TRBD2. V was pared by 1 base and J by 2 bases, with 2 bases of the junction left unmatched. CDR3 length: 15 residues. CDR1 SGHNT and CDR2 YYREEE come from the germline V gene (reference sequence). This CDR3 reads CASSLSSGNTDTQYF. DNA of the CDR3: TGTGCCAGCAGCTTGTCTAGCGGGAACACAGATACGCAGTATTTT.

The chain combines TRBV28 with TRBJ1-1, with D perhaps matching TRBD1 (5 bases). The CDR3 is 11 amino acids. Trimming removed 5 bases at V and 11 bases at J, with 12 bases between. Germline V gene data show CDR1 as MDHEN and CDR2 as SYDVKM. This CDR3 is CASSVGDAAFF. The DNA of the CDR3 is TGTGCCAGCAGTGTAGGGGACGCCGCTTTCTTT.

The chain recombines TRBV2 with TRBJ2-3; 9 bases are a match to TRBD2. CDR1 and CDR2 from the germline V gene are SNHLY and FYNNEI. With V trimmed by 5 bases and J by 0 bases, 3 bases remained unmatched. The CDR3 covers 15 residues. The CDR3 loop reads CASSRLAVSTDTQYF. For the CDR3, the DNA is TGTGCCAGCAGTCGACTAGCGGTGAGCACAGATACGCAGTATTTT.

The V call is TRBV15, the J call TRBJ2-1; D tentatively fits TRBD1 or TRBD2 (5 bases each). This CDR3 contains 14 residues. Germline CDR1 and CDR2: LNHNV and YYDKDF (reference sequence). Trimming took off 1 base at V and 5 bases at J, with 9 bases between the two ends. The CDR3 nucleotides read TGTGCCACCAGCAGAGTACGGGGACACAATGAGCAGTTCTTC. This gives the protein CATSRVRGHNEQFF.

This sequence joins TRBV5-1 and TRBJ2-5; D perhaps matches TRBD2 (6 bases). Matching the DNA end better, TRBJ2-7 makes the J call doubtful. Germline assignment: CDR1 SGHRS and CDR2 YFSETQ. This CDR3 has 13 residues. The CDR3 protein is CASSLLTRPEQYF. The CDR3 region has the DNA TGCGCCAGCAGCTTATTGACTAGGCCCGAGCAGTACTTC.

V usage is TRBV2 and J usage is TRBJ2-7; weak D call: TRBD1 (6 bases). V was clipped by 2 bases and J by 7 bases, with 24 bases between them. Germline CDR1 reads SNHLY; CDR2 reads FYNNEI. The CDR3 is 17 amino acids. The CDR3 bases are TGTGCCAGCAGTGAAAGGGCTGAGACGGACAGCTTTGTGGAGCAGTACTTC. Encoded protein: CASSERAETDSFVEQYF.

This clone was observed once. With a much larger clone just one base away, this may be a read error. The CDR3 protein is CASTPQGAGVVQPQHF. CDR3 bases: TGTGCCAGCACTCCCCAGGGGGCGGGGGTGGTTCAGCCCCAGCATTTT. V is TRBV2 and J is TRBJ1-5; 8 bases map to TRBD1. The CDR3 extends over 16 amino acids. Germline assignment: CDR1 SNHLY and CDR2 FYNNEI. Trimming cost V 7 bases and J 6 bases; bases outside gene matches: 14.

This chain's CDR3 is CASMFQGYTEAFF. Here the CDR3 DNA reads TGTGCCAGCATGTTTCAGGGCTACACTGAAGCTTTCTTT. This rearrangement joins TRBV6-1 to TRBJ1-1; tentatively, D is TRBD1 (5 bases). In germline, CDR1 is MNHNS, CDR2 SASEGT. Between the trimmed V and J ends, which lost 7 bases and 3 bases, there was a span of 12 bases. CDR3 length: 13 residues.

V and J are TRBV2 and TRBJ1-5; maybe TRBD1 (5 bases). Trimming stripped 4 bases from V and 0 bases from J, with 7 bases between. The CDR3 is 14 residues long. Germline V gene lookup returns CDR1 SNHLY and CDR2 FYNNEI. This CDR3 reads CASSGGDSNQPQHF. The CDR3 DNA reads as TGTGCCAGCAGTGGGGGGGATAGCAATCAGCCCCAGCATTTT.

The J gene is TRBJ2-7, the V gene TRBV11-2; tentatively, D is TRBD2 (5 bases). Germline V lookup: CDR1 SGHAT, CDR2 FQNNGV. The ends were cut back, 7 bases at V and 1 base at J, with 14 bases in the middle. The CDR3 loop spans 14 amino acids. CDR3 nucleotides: TGTGCCAGCACCGCGGACTCACGGTCCTACGAGCAGTACTTC. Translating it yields CASTADSRSYEQYF.

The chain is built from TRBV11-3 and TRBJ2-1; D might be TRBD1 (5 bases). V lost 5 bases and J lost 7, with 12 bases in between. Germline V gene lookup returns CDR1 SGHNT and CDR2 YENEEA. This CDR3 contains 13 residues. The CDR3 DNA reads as TGTGCCAGCAGCCCTAGGGCAGGGAATGAGCAGTTCTTC. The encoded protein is CASSPRAGNEQFF. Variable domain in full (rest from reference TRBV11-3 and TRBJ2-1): EAGVVQSPRYKIIEKKQPVAFWCNPISGHNTLYWYLQNLGQGPELLIRYENEEAVDDSQLPKDRFSAERLKGVDSTLKIQPAELGDSAVYLCASSPRAGNEQFFGPGTRLTVL.

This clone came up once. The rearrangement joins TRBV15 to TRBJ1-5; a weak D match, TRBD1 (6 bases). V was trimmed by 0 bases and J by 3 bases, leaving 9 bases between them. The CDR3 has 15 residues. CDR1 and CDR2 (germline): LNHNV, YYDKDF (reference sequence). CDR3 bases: TGTGCCACCAGCAGAGATGGGGGGCTCAATCAGCCCCAGCATTTT. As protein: CATSRDGGLNQPQHF.

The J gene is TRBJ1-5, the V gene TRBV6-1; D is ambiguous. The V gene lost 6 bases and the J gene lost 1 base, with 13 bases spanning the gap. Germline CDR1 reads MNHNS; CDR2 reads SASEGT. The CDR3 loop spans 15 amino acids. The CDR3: CASSAHFMSNQPQHF. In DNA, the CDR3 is TGTGCCAGCAGCGCCCATTTTATGAGCAATCAGCCCCAGCATTTT.

The CDR3 loop is CASSRGTAQETQYF. The CDR3 DNA reads as TGTGCCAGCAGCCGTGGGACCGCACAAGAGACCCAGTACTTC. The chain couples TRBV11-3 to TRBJ2-5; possibly TRBD1 or TRBD2 for D (5 bases each). This CDR3 comprises 14 residues. Germline-derived CDR1 and CDR2 are SGHNT and YENEEA. V was pared by 5 bases and J by 2 bases, with 12 bases between.

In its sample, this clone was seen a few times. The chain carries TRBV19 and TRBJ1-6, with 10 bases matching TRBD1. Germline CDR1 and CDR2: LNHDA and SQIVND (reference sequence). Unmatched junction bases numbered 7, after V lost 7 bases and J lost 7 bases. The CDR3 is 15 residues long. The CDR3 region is CASKGDRGSNSPLHF. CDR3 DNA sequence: TGTGCCAGTAAGGGGGACAGGGGTTCGAATTCACCCCTCCACTTT.

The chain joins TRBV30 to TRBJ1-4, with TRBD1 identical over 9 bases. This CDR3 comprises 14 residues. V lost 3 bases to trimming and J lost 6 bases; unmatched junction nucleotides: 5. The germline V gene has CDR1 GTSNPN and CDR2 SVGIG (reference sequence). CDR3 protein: CAWRAGTGYEKLFF. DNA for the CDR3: TGTGCCTGGAGGGCCGGGACAGGGTATGAAAAACTGTTTTTT.

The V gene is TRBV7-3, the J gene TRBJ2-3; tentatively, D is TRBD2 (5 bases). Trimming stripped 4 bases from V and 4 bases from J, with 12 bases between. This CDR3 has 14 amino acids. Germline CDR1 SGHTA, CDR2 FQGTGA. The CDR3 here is CASSSGSWADTQYF. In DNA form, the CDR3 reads TGTGCCAGCAGCTCGGGGAGTTGGGCAGATACGCAGTATTTT.

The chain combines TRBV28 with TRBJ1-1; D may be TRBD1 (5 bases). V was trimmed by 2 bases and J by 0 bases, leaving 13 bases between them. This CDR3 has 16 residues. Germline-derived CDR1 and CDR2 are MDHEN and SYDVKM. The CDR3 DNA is TGTGCCAGCAGTTTAGGGTCGGGGGACGTGAACACTGAAGCTTTCTTT. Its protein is CASSLGSGDVNTEAFF. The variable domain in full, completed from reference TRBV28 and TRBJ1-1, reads DVKVTQSSRYLVKRTGEKVFLECVQDMDHENMFWYRQDPGLGLRLIYFSYDVKMKEKGDIPEGYSVSREKKERFSLILESASTNQTSMYLCASSLGSGDVNTEAFFGQGTRLTVV.

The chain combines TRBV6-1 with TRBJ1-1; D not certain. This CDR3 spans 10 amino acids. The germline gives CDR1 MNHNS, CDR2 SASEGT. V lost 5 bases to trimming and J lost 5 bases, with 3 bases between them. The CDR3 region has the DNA TGTGCCAGCAGTCGGACTGAAGCTTTCTTT. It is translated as CASSRTEAFF.

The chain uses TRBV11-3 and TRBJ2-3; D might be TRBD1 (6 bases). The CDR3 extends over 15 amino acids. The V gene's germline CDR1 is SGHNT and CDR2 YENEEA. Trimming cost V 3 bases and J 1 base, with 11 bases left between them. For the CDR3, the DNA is TGTGCCAGCAGCTTGTCTGCAGGGGGCACAGATACGCAGTATTTT. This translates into CASSLSAGGTDTQYF.

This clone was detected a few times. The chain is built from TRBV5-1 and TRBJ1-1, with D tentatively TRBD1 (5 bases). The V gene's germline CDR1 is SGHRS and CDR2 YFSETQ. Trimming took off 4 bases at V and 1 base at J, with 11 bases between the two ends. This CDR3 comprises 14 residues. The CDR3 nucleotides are TGCGCCAGCAGCCTAGGGACTTCGAACACTGAAGCTTTCTTT. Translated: CASSLGTSNTEAFF. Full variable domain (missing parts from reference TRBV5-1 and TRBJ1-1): KAGVTQTPRYLIKTRGQQVTLSCSPISGHRSVSWYQQTPGQGLQFLFEYFSETQRNKGNFPGRFSGRQFSNSRSEMNVSTLELGDSALYLCASSLGTSNTEAFFGQGTRLTVV.

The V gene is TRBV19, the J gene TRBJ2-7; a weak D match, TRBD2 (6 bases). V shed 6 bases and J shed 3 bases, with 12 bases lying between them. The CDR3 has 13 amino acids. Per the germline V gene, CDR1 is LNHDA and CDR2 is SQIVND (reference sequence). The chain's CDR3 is CASRNGGGYEQYF. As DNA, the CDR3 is TGTGCCAGTAGGAACGGGGGAGGCTACGAGCAGTACTTC.

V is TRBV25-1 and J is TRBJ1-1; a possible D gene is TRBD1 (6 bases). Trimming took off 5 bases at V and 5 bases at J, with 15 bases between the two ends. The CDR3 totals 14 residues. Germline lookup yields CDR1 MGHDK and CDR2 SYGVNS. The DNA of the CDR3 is TGTGCCAGCAGTACACAGGGACGGGGGACTGAAGCTTTCTTT. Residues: CASSTQGRGTEAFF.

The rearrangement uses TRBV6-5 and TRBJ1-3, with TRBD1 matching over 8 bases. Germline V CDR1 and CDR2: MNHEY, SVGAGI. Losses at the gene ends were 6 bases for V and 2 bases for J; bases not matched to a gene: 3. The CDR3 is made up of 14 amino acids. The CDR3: CASRQTGAGNTIYF. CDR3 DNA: TGTGCCAGCAGGCAGACAGGGGCTGGAAACACCATATATTTT.

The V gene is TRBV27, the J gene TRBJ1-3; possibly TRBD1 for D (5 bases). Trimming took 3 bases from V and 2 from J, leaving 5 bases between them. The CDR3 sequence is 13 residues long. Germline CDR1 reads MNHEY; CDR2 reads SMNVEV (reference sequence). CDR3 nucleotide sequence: TGTGCCAGCAGTTTGGGGCCTGGAAACACCATATATTTT. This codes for CASSLGPGNTIYF.

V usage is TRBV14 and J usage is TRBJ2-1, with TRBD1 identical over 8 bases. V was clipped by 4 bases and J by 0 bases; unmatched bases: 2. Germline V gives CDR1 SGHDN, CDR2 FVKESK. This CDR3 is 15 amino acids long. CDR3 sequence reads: CASSLGQASYNEQFF. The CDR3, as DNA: TGTGCCAGCAGCCTGGGACAGGCCTCCTACAATGAGCAGTTCTTC. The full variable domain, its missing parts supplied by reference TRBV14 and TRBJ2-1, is EAGVTQFPSHSVIEKGQTVTLRCDPISGHDNLYWYRRVMGKEIKFLLHFVKESKQDESGMPNNRFLAERTGGTYSTLKVQPAELEDSGVYFCASSLGQASYNEQFFGPGTRLTVL.

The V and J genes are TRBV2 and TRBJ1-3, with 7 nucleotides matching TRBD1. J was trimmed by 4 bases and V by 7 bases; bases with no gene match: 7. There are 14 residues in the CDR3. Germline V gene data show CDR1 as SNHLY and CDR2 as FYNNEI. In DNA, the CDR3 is TGTGCCAGCACTCCTACAGGGGTCGGAAACACCATATATTTT. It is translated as CASTPTGVGNTIYF.

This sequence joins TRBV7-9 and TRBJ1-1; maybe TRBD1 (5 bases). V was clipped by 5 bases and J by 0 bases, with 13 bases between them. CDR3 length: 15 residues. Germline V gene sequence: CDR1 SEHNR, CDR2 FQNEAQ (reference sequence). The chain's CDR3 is CASSRGSLLNTEAFF. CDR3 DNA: TGTGCCAGCAGCCGGGGGAGCCTTCTGAACACTGAAGCTTTCTTT.

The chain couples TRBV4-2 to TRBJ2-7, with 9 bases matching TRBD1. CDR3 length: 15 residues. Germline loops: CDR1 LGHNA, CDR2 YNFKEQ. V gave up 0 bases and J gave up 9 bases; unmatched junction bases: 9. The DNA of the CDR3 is TGTGCCAGCAGCCAAGATTACACAGGGGGCAGGGGGCAGTACTTC. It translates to CASSQDYTGGRGQYF.